The next 30 T cell receptor beta chains were all read from a single sample in a study of long-term antiretroviral therapy in people with HIV. With survey level as its setting, the immunoSEQ assay was v3.0. The table came from immunoSEQ multiplex PCR; TCRdb's copy has only in-frame clones and leaves some out. The repertoire includes under 20,000 clones, roughly 78% of them detected once, and about 10% sits in the top ten. The input for sequencing was unsorted PBMCs, taken 0.2 years after starting antiretroviral therapy. The receptors shown here come from a woman aged 40 to 50 with HIV.

This sequence joins TRBV19 and TRBJ2-1; D unclear. The CDR3 has 16 amino acids. The germline V gene encodes CDR1 LNHDA and CDR2 SQIVND (reference sequence). V was cut by 0 bases and J by 4 bases, with 13 bases left in between. Here the CDR3 DNA reads TGTGCCAGTAGTATAGATACATTTTTGGAGTACAATGAGCAGTTCTTC. The encoded protein is CASSIDTFLEYNEQFF.

V is TRBV6-5 and J is TRBJ2-5, with 8 bases aligning to TRBD2. The CDR3 loop spans 15 amino acids. CDR1 and CDR2 from the germline V gene are MNHEY and SVGAGI. Trimming at V came to 0 bases and at J to 5 bases, leaving 5 bases not matched to a gene. CDR3 nucleotide sequence: TGTGCCAGCAGTTACTCGAAATCGGGGGGGGAGACCCAGTACTTC. This gives the protein CASSYSKSGGETQYF.

The chain recombines TRBV4-2 with TRBJ1-2; D might be TRBD1 (6 bases). Per the germline V gene, CDR1 is LGHNA and CDR2 is YNFKEQ. This CDR3 is built from 15 residues. Deletions cut 0 bases from V and 5 bases from J, with 13 bases between. The DNA of the CDR3 is TGTGCCAGCAGCCAAGATGCCGGGGGCGCTTATGGCTACACCTTC. Its translation: CASSQDAGGAYGYTF.

The V gene is TRBV19, the J gene TRBJ1-1; the D gene is possibly TRBD1 (5 bases). CDR1 LNHDA and CDR2 SQIVND come from the germline V gene (reference sequence). The V gene lost 9 bases and the J gene lost 1 base, with 12 bases spanning the gap. CDR3 length equals 13 residues. CDR3 loop: CASRGFGNTEAFF. The CDR3 DNA follows: TGTGCCAGCCGGGGGTTTGGGAACACTGAAGCTTTCTTT.

J is TRBJ1-2 and V is TRBV4-3, with 9 bases matching TRBD1. Per the germline V gene, CDR1 is LGHNA and CDR2 is YSLEER. Unmatched junction bases numbered 5, after V lost 2 bases and J lost 4 bases. This CDR3 has 15 residues. This CDR3 is CASSQRQGGSYGYTF. CDR3 bases: TGCGCCAGCAGCCAAAGACAGGGGGGGAGCTATGGCTACACCTTC.

The gene calls are TRBV7-8 and TRBJ2-2; D not resolved. Germline V gives CDR1 SGHVS, CDR2 FQNEAQ. V gave up 4 bases and J gave up 4 bases, with 7 bases separating them. The CDR3 loop spans 13 amino acids. The CDR3: CASSSLFTGELFF. The CDR3 DNA reads as TGTGCCAGCAGCTCATTATTCACCGGGGAGCTGTTTTTT.

The V call is TRBV4-1, the J call TRBJ1-1, with a possible D match to TRBD1 (6 bases). The germline V gene has CDR1 MGHRA and CDR2 YSYEKL. CDR3 length: 14 residues. The V end lost 0 bases, the J end lost 5 bases, and 10 bases lay between the germline ends. Written as DNA, the CDR3 is TGCGCCAGCAGCCAAGATCGAAGGGGGACTGAAGCTTTCTTT. Residues: CASSQDRRGTEAFF.

The rearrangement joins TRBV6-1 to TRBJ2-5; weak D call: TRBD1 (6 bases). Germline loops: CDR1 MNHNS, CDR2 SASEGT. The CDR3 length is 13 residues. V was pared by 5 bases and J by 4 bases, with 11 bases between. The CDR3 here is CASSPWTVETQYF. The CDR3 DNA is TGTGCCAGCAGTCCTTGGACAGTAGAGACCCAGTACTTC.

The rearrangement uses TRBV7-9 and TRBJ1-2; 9 bases line up with TRBD1. The trim removed 3 bases at V and 5 bases at J, leaving 4 bases unmatched. Germline assignment: CDR1 SEHNR and CDR2 FQNEAQ (reference sequence). CDR3 length equals 14 residues. CDR3 coding DNA: TGTGCCAGCAGCTTCACAGGGGGCGCGTATGGCTACACCTTC. This sequence encodes CASSFTGGAYGYTF.

The genes are TRBV19 and TRBJ1-3; D is perhaps TRBD1 (5 bases). The V and J ends lost 5 bases and 2 bases respectively, with 13 bases between them. There are 15 residues in the CDR3. Germline-derived CDR1 and CDR2 are LNHDA and SQIVND (reference sequence). CDR3 in amino acids: CASSRRRGAGNTIYF. In nucleotides, the CDR3 is TGTGCCAGTAGTCGCCGGCGAGGGGCTGGAAACACCATATATTTT.

This clone was counted a few times. This chain joins TRBV11-2 and TRBJ2-7, with D tentatively TRBD1 (6 bases). V lost 6 bases and J 1 base, leaving 13 bases between the germline ends. Germline V gene lookup returns CDR1 SGHAT and CDR2 FQNNGV. CDR3 length: 14 amino acids. The CDR3 spells CASSVAGASYEQYF. Here the CDR3 DNA reads TGTGCCAGCAGTGTGGCAGGGGCTTCCTACGAGCAGTACTTC. The full variable domain, completed using reference TRBV11-2 and TRBJ2-7, is EAGVAQSPRYKIIEKRQSVAFWCNPISGHATLYWYQQILGQGPKLLIQFQNNGVVDDSQLPKDRFSAERLKGVDSTLKIQPAKLEDSAVYLCASSVAGASYEQYFGPGTRLTVT.

This clone was counted between two and nine times. The rearrangement uses TRBV12-5 and TRBJ1-1; D unclear. There are 13 residues in the CDR3. CDR1 and CDR2 (germline): LGHNT, FRNRAP. Trimming cost V 0 bases and J 5 bases, with 7 bases left between them. The CDR3 region is CASGLVRGTEAFF. Written as DNA, the CDR3 is TGTGCTAGTGGTTTGGTGCGAGGGACTGAAGCTTTCTTT.

The chain links TRBV13 to TRBJ2-3; no reliable D call. The ends were cut back, 3 bases at V and 2 bases at J, with 12 bases in the middle. Germline V gene lookup returns CDR1 PRHDT and CDR2 FYEKMQ (reference sequence). This CDR3 contains 15 residues. CDR3 sequence reads: CASSFGRHFTDTQYF. CDR3 bases: TGTGCCAGCAGCTTCGGGCGTCATTTCACAGATACGCAGTATTTT. The variable domain in full, completed from reference TRBV13 and TRBJ2-3, reads AAGVIQSPRHLIKEKRETATLKCYPIPRHDTVYWYQQGPGQDPQFLISFYEKMQSDKGSIPDRFSAQQFSDYHSELNMSSLELGDSALYFCASSFGRHFTDTQYFGPGTRLTVL.

The V and J genes are TRBV7-9 and TRBJ2-3; D is unclear. Germline CDR1 reads SEHNR; CDR2 reads FQNEAQ (reference sequence). CDR3 length: 14 residues. V dropped 1 base and J dropped 4 bases, with 9 bases sitting between them. CDR3 nucleotides: TGTGCCAGCAGCTTAGAAGCCAGTGCAGATACGCAGTATTTT. It encodes CASSLEASADTQYF.

The chain employs TRBV7-9 and TRBJ1-1; D gene ambiguous. CDR3 size: 13 residues. The V and J ends lost 4 bases and 8 bases respectively, with 14 bases between them. Germline V gene lookup returns CDR1 SEHNR and CDR2 FQNEAQ (reference sequence). CDR3 nucleotides: TGTGCCAGCAGCTCAATATATGTGGGAGAAGCTTTCTTT. Protein sequence: CASSSIYVGEAFF.

This clone came up once. The chain's CDR3 is CASSGYMVNEQFF. As DNA, the CDR3 is TGTGCCAGCAGCGGCTACATGGTCAATGAGCAGTTCTTC. The chain carries TRBV5-6 and TRBJ2-1, with D uncertain. CDR3 length: 13 residues. V was clipped by 4 bases and J by 6 bases, with 11 bases between them. Looked up from germline, CDR1 is SGHDT and CDR2 is YYEEEE.

This sequence joins TRBV10-3 and TRBJ1-1, with D unresolved. Looked up from germline, CDR1 is ENHRY and CDR2 is SYGVKD. V dropped 0 bases and J dropped 3 bases, with 11 bases sitting between them. This CDR3 region has 15 residues. The CDR3 spells CAISESTPEYTEAFF. In nucleotides, the CDR3 is TGTGCCATCAGTGAGTCAACACCCGAGTACACTGAAGCTTTCTTT.

CDR3 in DNA: TGTGCCAGCAGCCTGGGGGCGGGAGATACGCAGTATTTT. Residues: CASSLGAGDTQYF. The chain joins TRBV7-9 to TRBJ2-3; D perhaps matches TRBD1 (6 bases). CDR1 and CDR2 (germline): SEHNR, FQNEAQ (reference sequence). The V gene lost 5 bases and the J gene lost 5 bases, with 11 bases spanning the gap. The CDR3 has 13 residues.

The CDR3, as DNA: TGTGCCAGCTCCAGGGGGGGTTCGTTGGAGACCCAGTACTTC. This sequence encodes CASSRGGSLETQYF. V gene TRBV19 combines with J gene TRBJ2-5, with D perhaps given as TRBD1 or TRBD2 (7 bases each). The CDR3 consists of 14 residues. With 9 bases removed from V and 5 bases from J, the gap between germline ends came to 19 bases. Germline V gene data show CDR1 as LNHDA and CDR2 as SQIVND (reference sequence).

V usage is TRBV19 and J usage is TRBJ1-5; 8 bases map to TRBD1. Unmatched junction bases numbered 7, after V lost 3 bases and J lost 0 bases. The CDR3 runs to 17 residues. From germline, CDR1 is LNHDA and CDR2 SQIVND (reference sequence). CDR3 sequence: CASSIRHRGDSNQPQHF. CDR3 nucleotides: TGTGCCAGTAGTATCAGACACAGGGGGGATAGCAATCAGCCCCAGCATTTT.

The J gene is TRBJ2-1, the V gene TRBV21-1; the tabulated D call, TRBD2, remains unverified against the DNA. TRBV21-1 is reported as a pseudogene. This CDR3 contains 16 residues. CDR3 bases: TGTGCCAGCAGCAAAGAACAGCGGGAGAGCTACAATGAGCAGTTCTTC. It specifies CASSKEQRESYNEQFF.

Here the CDR3 DNA reads TGCGCCAGCAGTCAATCGGGCCGGGACCCTGCCAATGAGCAGTTCTTC. The encoded protein is CASSQSGRDPANEQFF. The rearrangement uses TRBV23-1 and TRBJ2-1; perhaps D is TRBD1 or TRBD2 (5 bases each). TRBV23-1 counts as an open reading frame of uncertain function. V dropped 0 bases and J dropped 6 bases, with 15 bases sitting between them. This CDR3 is 16 amino acids long.

The chain carries TRBV13 and TRBJ2-1; D is ambiguous. The CDR3 consists of 14 residues. The germline V gene encodes CDR1 PRHDT and CDR2 FYEKMQ (reference sequence). V shed 3 bases and J shed 1 base, with 7 bases lying between them. The CDR3 DNA reads TGTGCCAGCAGCTTCCGGAATTCCTACAATGAGCAGTTCTTC. Amino acid sequence: CASSFRNSYNEQFF.

The chain links TRBV2 to TRBJ1-2, with a possible D match to TRBD1 (6 bases). V was cut by 7 bases and J by 3 bases, with 12 bases left in between. The CDR3 is 13 amino acids. Germline values: CDR1 SNHLY, CDR2 FYNNEI. CDR3 nucleotide sequence: TGTGCCAGCACCCTAGGGGGGGACTATGGCTACACCTTC. It codes for CASTLGGDYGYTF.

The chain carries TRBV29-1 and TRBJ2-1; 9 nucleotides align to TRBD2. Germline-derived CDR1 and CDR2 are SQVTM and ANQGSEA. The CDR3 is 14 residues long. Trimming cost V 6 bases and J 6 bases; bases outside gene matches: 9. In DNA form, the CDR3 reads TGCAGCGTGATCGATAGCGGGAGTGTCAATGAGCAGTTCTTC. It codes for CSVIDSGSVNEQFF.

This clone was detected only a few times. The CDR3 sequence: CASSYSSGGRGTGELFF. CDR3 sequence (DNA): TGTGCCAGCAGCTATAGTAGCGGGGGCAGGGGCACCGGGGAGCTGTTTTTT. The chain is built from TRBV7-6 and TRBJ2-2; TRBD2 matches 9 bases. This CDR3 spans 17 amino acids. Germline V lookup: CDR1 SGHVS, CDR2 FNYEAQ. V gave up 4 bases and J gave up 4 bases; unmatched junction bases: 10.

This chain uses TRBV29-1 with TRBJ2-5; the match to TRBD2 covers 11 bases. Germline V gene lookup returns CDR1 SQVTM and CDR2 ANQGSEA. J lost 5 bases, V lost 6 bases, and 14 bases had no gene match. CDR3 length: 16 residues. The CDR3 DNA follows: TGCAGCGTGCCCATAGCGGGAGGGCCGAGGGGGGAGACCCAGTACTTC. This translates into CSVPIAGGPRGETQYF.

This chain links TRBV19 with TRBJ2-1; D remains unclear. The ends were cut back, 5 bases at V and 6 bases at J, with 5 bases in the middle. The CDR3 runs to 11 residues. The germline V gene encodes CDR1 LNHDA and CDR2 SQIVND (reference sequence). The DNA of the CDR3 is TGTGCCAGTAGTGAAGGCAATGAGCAGTTCTTC. This translates into CASSEGNEQFF.

CDR3: CASSSKRETPGELFF. In nucleotides, the CDR3 is TGTGCCAGCAGTTCCAAGCGGGAGACGCCCGGGGAGCTGTTTTTT. The J gene is TRBJ2-2, the V gene TRBV27; 8 positions agree with TRBD2. The CDR3 is 15 residues long. Trimming removed 4 bases from V and 6 bases from J; junction bases left unmatched: 7. The germline gives CDR1 MNHEY, CDR2 SMNVEV (reference sequence).

The chain links TRBV6-5 to TRBJ2-6, with D possibly TRBD1 on 6 matching bases. Trimming left V 10 bases short and J 1 base short, with 8 bases between. The CDR3 is 13 amino acids. Germline loops: CDR1 MNHEY, CDR2 SVGAGI. For the CDR3, the DNA is TGTGCCACCGGACAGTCTGGGGCCAACGTCCTGACTTTC. Protein sequence: CATGQSGANVLTF.